These T cell receptor beta chains were read from a single sample in a study of blood T cell repertoires in COVID-19. The table came from immunoSEQ multiplex PCR; TCRdb's copy has only in-frame clones and leaves some out. The sample shows over 150,000 clones, 70% to 90% of them seen only once. Sequences were obtained from peripheral blood. Receptors originate from a woman of 80 years or more with COVID-19, enrolled during active disease. Each CDR3 is given with its conserved first and last residue. D genes are given only for firm matches. Not every row has a clone size; where given, it reads once, few, many or a size class.

J: TRBJ2-7
D: NA
V: TRBV5-1
size: NA
CDR3: CASSLDTSSYEQYF
DNA: TGCGCCAGCAGCTTGGACACTAGCTCCTACGAGCAGTACTTC

J: TRBJ2-7
D: TRBD1
V: TRBV29-1
size: NA
CDR3: CSNPGQGSYEQYF
DNA: TGCAGTAATCCGGGACAGGGATCCTACGAGCAGTACTTC

J: TRBJ2-3
D: TRBD1
V: TRBV29-1
size: NA
CDR3: CSVGQGDTTDTQYF
DNA: TGCAGCGTTGGACAGGGAGACACTACAGATACGCAGTATTTT

J: TRBJ2-3
D: NA
V: TRBV7-8
size: NA
CDR3: CASSLGPGGPDTQYF
DNA: TGTGCCAGCAGCTTAGGTCCAGGAGGGCCAGATACGCAGTATTTT

J: TRBJ2-7
D: NA
V: TRBV7-2
size: NA
CDR3: CASGSRVLEQYF
DNA: TGTGCCAGCGGATCCAGGGTTCTCGAGCAGTACTTC

J: TRBJ2-2
D: NA
V: TRBV27
size: NA
CDR3: CASSFFSTGELFF
DNA: TGTGCCAGCAGTTTCTTCAGCACCGGGGAGCTGTTTTTT

J: TRBJ2-4
D: NA
V: TRBV19
size: NA
CDR3: CASSIQAKNIQYF
DNA: TGTGCCAGTAGTATCCAAGCCAAAAACATTCAGTACTTC

J: TRBJ1-2
D: NA
V: TRBV27
size: NA
CDR3: CASSARGRGHNYGYTF
DNA: TGTGCCAGCAGTGCCCGCGGCAGGGGACATAACTATGGCTACACCTTC

J: TRBJ1-1
D: NA
V: TRBV10-3
size: NA
CDR3: CAITEGRNTEAFF
DNA: TGTGCCATCACTGAGGGGAGGAACACTGAAGCTTTCTTT

J: TRBJ2-3
D: TRBD2
V: TRBV4-2
size: NA
CDR3: CASSQARTSGRAWDTQYF
DNA: TGTGCCAGCAGCCAGGCGAGGACTAGCGGGAGGGCCTGGGATACGCAGTATTTT

J: TRBJ1-1
D: TRBD1
V: TRBV11-2
size: NA
CDR3: CASSSGQGARTEAFF
DNA: TGTGCCAGCAGCTCAGGACAGGGGGCGAGAACTGAAGCTTTCTTT

J: TRBJ1-1
D: NA
V: TRBV29-1
size: NA
CDR3: CSVDRGGTEAFF
DNA: TGCAGCGTTGACAGGGGAGGGACTGAAGCTTTCTTT

J: TRBJ2-1
D: NA
V: TRBV21-1
size: NA
CDR3: CASSDIPGLASNEQFF
DNA: TGTGCCAGCAGCGACATTCCGGGACTAGCGAGCAATGAGCAGTTCTTC

J: TRBJ1-2
D: TRBD1
V: TRBV5-1
size: NA
CDR3: CASSFGTGIGDYTF
DNA: TGCGCCAGCAGCTTTGGGACAGGCATCGGGGACTACACCTTC

J: TRBJ2-3
D: NA
V: TRBV6-2/TRBV6-3
size: NA
CDR3: CASSNSRGGGEDTQYF
DNA: TGTGCCAGCAGTAACAGTCGCGGGGGCGGTGAAGATACGCAGTATTTT

J: TRBJ2-1
D: TRBD1
V: TRBV7-7
size: NA
CDR3: CASSSGQGPYNEQFF
DNA: TGTGCTAGCAGCTCCGGACAGGGCCCCTACAATGAGCAGTTCTTC

J: TRBJ2-3
D: NA
V: TRBV18
size: NA
CDR3: CASSVAGSTTDTQYF
DNA: TGTGCCAGCTCAGTAGCCGGGAGTACCACAGATACGCAGTATTTT

J: TRBJ1-2
D: NA
V: TRBV23-1
size: once
CDR3: CASSPPSDRGLRNTF
DNA: TGCGCCAGCAGTCCGCCGAGTGACCGAGGTCTTCGGAACACCTTC

J: TRBJ2-1
D: TRBD2
V: TRBV7-6
size: NA
CDR3: CASSLASGLASNNEQFF
DNA: TGTGCCAGCAGCTTAGCGTCGGGACTAGCGAGCAACAATGAGCAGTTCTTC

J: TRBJ1-1
D: NA
V: TRBV30
size: NA
CDR3: CAWSGGLGNTEAFF
DNA: TGTGCCTGGAGTGGGGGGCTAGGGAACACTGAAGCTTTCTTT

J: TRBJ2-3
D: NA
V: TRBV2
size: NA
CDR3: CASSRGNRDTQYF
DNA: TGTGCCAGCAGCCGCGGGAACCGGGATACGCAGTATTTT

J: TRBJ2-1
D: NA
V: TRBV11-3
size: once
CDR3: CASSLSGLSYNEQFF
DNA: TGTGCCAGCAGCTTAAGCGGGCTCTCCTACAATGAGCAGTTCTTC

J: TRBJ2-5
D: NA
V: TRBV7-9
size: NA
CDR3: CASTRSGGKETQYF
DNA: TGTGCCAGCACCCGGAGCGGCGGGAAAGAGACCCAGTACTTC

J: TRBJ2-1
D: TRBD2
V: TRBV18
size: NA
CDR3: CASSPPGLAGGNEQFF
DNA: TGTGCCAGCTCACCACCGGGGCTAGCGGGAGGTAATGAGCAGTTCTTC

J: TRBJ1-3
D: NA
V: TRBV5-1
size: NA
CDR3: CASSTDLFSGNTIYF
DNA: TGCGCCAGCAGCACTGACTTATTCTCTGGAAACACCATATATTTT

J: TRBJ2-3
D: TRBD2
V: TRBV9
size: NA
CDR3: CASSGGLAVTDTQYF
DNA: TGTGCCAGCAGCGGGGGACTAGCGGTCACAGATACGCAGTATTTT

J: TRBJ2-7
D: NA
V: TRBV28
size: NA
CDR3: CASWSWGDGVYEQYF
DNA: TGTGCCAGCTGGTCGTGGGGGGACGGAGTCTACGAGCAGTACTTC

J: TRBJ2-1
D: TRBD1
V: TRBV5-1
size: few
CDR3: CASSLRADRGYNEQFF
DNA: TGCGCCAGCAGCTTGAGAGCGGACAGGGGATACAATGAGCAGTTCTTC

J: TRBJ1-3
D: NA
V: TRBV3-1/TRBV3-2
size: few
CDR3: CASSQSVGAAGNTIYF
DNA: TGTGCCAGCAGCCAAAGTGTAGGGGCTGCAGGAAACACCATATATTTT

J: TRBJ1-6
D: TRBD1
V: TRBV10-3
size: NA
CDR3: CAISPGQGFPGSYNSPLHF
DNA: TGTGCCATCAGCCCGGGACAGGGGTTCCCAGGCTCCTATAATTCACCCCTCCACTTT